This record covers a single TCR beta chain. What it recognizes is unknown. The PCR contained 60 Vbeta and 13 Jbeta primers. TCRdb keeps only in-frame clones here, not all; method: immunoSEQ multiplex PCR. The sample carries tens of thousands of clones, about nine tenths recorded once. CDR1 is WNHNN, CDR2 SYGVQD, per germline (reference sequence). V lost 0 bases and J 4 bases, leaving 9 bases between the germline ends. The CDR3 has 14 residues. This sample was taken from a study of cytomegalovirus exposure and HLA in healthy donors. Points from the study as a whole: It was confirmed in vitro that a few of the CMV-associated chains were specific for CMV antigens.

The chain is built from TRBV10-1 and TRBJ1-2; D is perhaps TRBD1 (5 bases). Sequencing was performed on PBMCs. The sequence came from a man aged 30 to 39 in good health and CMV-seropositive. The CDR3: CASSESPGLYGYTF. For the CDR3, the DNA is TGCGCCAGCAGTGAGTCTCCAGGGCTCTATGGCTACACCTTC.